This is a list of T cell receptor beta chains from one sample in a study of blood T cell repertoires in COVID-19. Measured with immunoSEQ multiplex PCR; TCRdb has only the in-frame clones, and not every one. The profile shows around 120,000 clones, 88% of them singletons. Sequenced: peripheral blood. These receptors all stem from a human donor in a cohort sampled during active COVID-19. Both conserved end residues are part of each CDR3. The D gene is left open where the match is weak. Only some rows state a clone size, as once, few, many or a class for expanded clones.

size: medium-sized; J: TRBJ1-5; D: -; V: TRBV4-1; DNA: TGCGCCAGCAGCCAAGCCGATCAGGGTAATCAGCCCCAGCATTTT; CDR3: CASSQADQGNQPQHF
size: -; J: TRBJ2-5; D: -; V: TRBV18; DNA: TGTGCCAGCTCACCTCCCGCGTCCCCAGAGACCCAGTACTTC; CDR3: CASSPPASPETQYF
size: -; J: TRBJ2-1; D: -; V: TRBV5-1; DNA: TGCGCCAGCAGCACCACCCTCGCTCGACGGGGTAAGAATGAGCAGTTCTTC; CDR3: CASSTTLARRGKNEQFF
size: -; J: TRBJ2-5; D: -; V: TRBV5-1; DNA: TGCGCCAGCAGCTTGGTAGCCAGGGAAGAGACCCAGTACTTC; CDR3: CASSLVAREETQYF
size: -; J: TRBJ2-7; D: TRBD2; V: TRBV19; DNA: TGTGCCAGTGCGGCGGGAGGGCGCGGCGAGCAGTACTTC; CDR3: CASAAGGRGEQYF
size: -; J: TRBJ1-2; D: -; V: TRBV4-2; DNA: TGTGCCAGCAGCCAGGATAGGAGGGGCTACACCTTC; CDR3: CASSQDRRGYTF
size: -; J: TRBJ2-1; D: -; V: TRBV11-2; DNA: TGTGCCAGCAGCTTAGTAGAGGCCGGCAAACACAATGAGCAGTTCTTC; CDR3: CASSLVEAGKHNEQFF
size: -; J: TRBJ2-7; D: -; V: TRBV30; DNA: TGTGCCTGGAGTCCCGGGGGTGGCGAGCAGTACTTC; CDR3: CAWSPGGGEQYF
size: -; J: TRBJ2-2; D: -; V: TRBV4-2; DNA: TGTGCCAGCAGCCATCGGGGGAAGGGAACCGGGGAGCTGTTTTTT; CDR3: CASSHRGKGTGELFF
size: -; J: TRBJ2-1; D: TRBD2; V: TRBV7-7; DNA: TGTGCTAGCAGCGCCTCCGGGACTAGCGTTGGAAATGAGCAGTTCTTC; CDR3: CASSASGTSVGNEQFF
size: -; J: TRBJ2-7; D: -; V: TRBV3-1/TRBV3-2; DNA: TGTGCCAGCAAGGCCGGGGTCTCCTACGAGCAGTACTTC; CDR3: CASKAGVSYEQYF
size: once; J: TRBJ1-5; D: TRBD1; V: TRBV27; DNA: TGTGCCAGCAGCCTAGGGACAGGGTTGAATCAGCCCCAGCATTTT; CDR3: CASSLGTGLNQPQHF
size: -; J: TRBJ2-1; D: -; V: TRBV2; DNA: TGTGCCAGCAGCGCAGGGGCTCTCCACAATGAGCAGTTCTTC; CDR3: CASSAGALHNEQFF
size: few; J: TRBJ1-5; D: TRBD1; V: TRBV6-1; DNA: TGTGCCAGCAGTGAAATGAGACAGGGCGATCAGCCCCAGCATTTT; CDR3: CASSEMRQGDQPQHF
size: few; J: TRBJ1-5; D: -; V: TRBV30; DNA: TGTGCCTGGAGTCGGGGATCAGGACAGCCCCAGCATTTT; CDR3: CAWSRGSGQPQHF
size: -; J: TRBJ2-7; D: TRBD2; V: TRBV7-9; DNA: TGTGCCAGCAGCCTCGGGAGGGCAGGTGAGCAGTACTTC; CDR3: CASSLGRAGEQYF
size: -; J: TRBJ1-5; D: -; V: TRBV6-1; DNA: TGTGCCAGCAGTGAGATTAGGGGGAATCAGCCCCAGCATTTT; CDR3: CASSEIRGNQPQHF
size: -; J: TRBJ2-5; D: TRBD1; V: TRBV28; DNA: TGTGCCAGCAGTTCCTCCGGGACAGGGGCGGATCAGTACTTC; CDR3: CASSSSGTGADQYF
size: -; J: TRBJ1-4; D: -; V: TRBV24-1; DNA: TGTGCCACCAGGGGGGGGCCTGGTGAAAAACTGTTTTTT; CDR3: CATRGGPGEKLFF
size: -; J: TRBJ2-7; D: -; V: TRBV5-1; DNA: TGCGCCAGCAGGGAGTGGTTCGCGGATAACTACGAGCAGTACTTC; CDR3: CASREWFADNYEQYF
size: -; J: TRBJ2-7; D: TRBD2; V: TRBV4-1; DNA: TGCGCCAGCAGCCAAGGGACGGGAGGGAGCTCCTACGAGCAGTACTTC; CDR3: CASSQGTGGSSYEQYF
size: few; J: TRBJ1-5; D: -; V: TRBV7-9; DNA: TGTGCCAGCAGCTCATCATTCCAGGGAAGTGGAGATCAGCCCCAGCATTTT; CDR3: CASSSSFQGSGDQPQHF
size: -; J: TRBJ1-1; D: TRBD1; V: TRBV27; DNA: TGTGCCAGCAGTTCCTCCGGGACAGGGGGCACTGAAGCTTTCTTT; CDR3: CASSSSGTGGTEAFF